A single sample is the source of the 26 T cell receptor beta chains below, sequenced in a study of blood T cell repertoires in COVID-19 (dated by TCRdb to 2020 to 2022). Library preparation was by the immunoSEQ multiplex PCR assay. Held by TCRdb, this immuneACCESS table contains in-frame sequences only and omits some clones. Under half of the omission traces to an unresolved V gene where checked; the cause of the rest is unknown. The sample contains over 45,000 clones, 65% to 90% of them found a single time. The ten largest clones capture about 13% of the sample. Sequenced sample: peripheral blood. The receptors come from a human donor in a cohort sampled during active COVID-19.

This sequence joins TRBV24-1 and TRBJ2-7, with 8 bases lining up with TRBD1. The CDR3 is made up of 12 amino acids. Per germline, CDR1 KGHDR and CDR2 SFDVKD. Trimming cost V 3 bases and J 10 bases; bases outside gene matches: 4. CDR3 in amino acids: CATSDPGQGQYF. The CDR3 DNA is TGTGCCACCAGTGATCCCGGACAGGGTCAGTACTTC.

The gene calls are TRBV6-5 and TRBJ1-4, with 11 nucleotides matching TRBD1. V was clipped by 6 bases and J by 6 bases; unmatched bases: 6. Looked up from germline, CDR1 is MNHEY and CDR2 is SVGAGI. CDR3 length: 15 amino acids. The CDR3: CASSRGTGGDEKLFF. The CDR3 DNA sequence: TGTGCCAGCAGCCGCGGGACAGGGGGAGATGAAAAACTGTTTTTT.

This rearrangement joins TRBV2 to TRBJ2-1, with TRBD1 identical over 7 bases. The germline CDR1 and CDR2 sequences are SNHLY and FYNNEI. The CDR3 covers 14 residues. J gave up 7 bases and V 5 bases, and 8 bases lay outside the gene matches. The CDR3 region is CASSTRQGDNEQFF. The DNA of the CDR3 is TGTGCCAGCAGTACCAGACAGGGAGATAATGAGCAGTTCTTC.

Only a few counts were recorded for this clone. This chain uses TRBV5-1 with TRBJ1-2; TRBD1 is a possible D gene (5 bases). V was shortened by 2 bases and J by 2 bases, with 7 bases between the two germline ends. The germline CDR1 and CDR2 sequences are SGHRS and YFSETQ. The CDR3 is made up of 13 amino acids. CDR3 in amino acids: CASSLRGNYGYTF. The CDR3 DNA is TGCGCCAGCAGCTTACGGGGGAACTATGGCTACACCTTC.

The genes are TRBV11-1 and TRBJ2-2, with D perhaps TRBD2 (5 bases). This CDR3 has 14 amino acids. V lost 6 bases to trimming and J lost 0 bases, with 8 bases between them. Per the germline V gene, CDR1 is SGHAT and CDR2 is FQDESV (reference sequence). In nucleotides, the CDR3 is TGTGCCAGCAGACTAGGACCGAACACCGGGGAGCTGTTTTTT. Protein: CASRLGPNTGELFF. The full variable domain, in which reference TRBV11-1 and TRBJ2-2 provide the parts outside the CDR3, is EAEVAQSPRYKITEKSQAVAFWCDPISGHATLYWYRQILGQGPELLVQFQDESVVDDSQLPKDRFSAERLKGVDSTLKIQPAELGDSAMYLCASRLGPNTGELFFGEGSRLTVL.

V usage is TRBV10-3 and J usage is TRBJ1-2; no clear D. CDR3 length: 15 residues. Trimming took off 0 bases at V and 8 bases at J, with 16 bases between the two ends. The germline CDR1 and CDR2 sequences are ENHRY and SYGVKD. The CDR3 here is CAISESRLGGTGYTF. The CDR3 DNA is TGTGCCATCAGTGAGTCGAGATTAGGCGGAACAGGCTACACCTTC.

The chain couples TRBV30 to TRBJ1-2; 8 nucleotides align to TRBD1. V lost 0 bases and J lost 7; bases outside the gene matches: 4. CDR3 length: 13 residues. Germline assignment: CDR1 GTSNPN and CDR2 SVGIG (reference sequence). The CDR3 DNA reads TGTGCCTGGAGTGTACAGGGGGTCCCTGGCTACACCTTC. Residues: CAWSVQGVPGYTF.

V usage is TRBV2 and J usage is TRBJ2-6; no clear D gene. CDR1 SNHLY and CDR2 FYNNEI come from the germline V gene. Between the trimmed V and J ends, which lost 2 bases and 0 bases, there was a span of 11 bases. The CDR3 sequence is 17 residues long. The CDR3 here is CASSELTTSSGANVLTF. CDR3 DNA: TGTGCCAGCAGTGAATTGACAACCAGCTCTGGGGCCAACGTCCTGACTTTC.

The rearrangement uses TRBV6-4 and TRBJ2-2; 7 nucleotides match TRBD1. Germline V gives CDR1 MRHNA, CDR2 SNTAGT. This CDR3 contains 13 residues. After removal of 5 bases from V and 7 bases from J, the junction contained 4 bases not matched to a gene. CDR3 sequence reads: CASSLQGSGELFF. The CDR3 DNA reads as TGTGCCAGCAGTCTACAGGGGAGCGGGGAGCTGTTTTTT.

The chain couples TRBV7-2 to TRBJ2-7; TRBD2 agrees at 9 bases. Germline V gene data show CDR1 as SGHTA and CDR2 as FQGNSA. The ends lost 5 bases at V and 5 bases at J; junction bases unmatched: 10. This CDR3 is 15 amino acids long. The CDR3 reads CASSPYPRGGNEQYF. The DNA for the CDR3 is TGTGCCAGCAGCCCCTACCCGCGGGGGGGGAACGAGCAGTACTTC.

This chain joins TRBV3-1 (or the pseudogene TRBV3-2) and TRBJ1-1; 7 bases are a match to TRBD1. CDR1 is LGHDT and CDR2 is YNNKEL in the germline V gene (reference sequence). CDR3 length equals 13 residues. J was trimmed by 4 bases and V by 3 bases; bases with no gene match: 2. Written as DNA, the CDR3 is TGTGCCAGCAGCCAGGGACAGATCACTGAAGCTTTCTTT. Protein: CASSQGQITEAFF.

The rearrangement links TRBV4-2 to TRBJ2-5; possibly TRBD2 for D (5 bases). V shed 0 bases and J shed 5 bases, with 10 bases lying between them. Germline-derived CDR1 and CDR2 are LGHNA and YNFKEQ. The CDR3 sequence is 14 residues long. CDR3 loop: CASSQDRPGETQYF. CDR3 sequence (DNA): TGTGCCAGCAGCCAAGATCGCCCGGGGGAGACCCAGTACTTC.

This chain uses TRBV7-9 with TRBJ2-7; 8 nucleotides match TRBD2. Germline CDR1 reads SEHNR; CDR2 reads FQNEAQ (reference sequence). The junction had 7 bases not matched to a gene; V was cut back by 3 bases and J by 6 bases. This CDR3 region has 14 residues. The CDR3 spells CASSFSGRGLEQYF. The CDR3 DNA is TGTGCCAGCAGCTTTTCCGGGAGGGGCCTCGAGCAGTACTTC.

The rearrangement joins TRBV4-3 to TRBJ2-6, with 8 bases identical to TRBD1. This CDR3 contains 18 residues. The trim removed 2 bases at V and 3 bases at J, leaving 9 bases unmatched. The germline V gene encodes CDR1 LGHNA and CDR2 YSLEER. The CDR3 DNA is TGCGCCAGCAGCCAATCGATACCAGGGGGCTTTGGGGCCAACGTCCTGACTTTC. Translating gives CASSQSIPGGFGANVLTF.

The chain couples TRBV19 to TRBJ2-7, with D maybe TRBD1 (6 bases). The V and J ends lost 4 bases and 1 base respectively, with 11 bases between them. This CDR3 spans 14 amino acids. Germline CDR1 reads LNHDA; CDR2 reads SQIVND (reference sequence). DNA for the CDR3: TGTGCCAGTAGTACCCAACAGGGATCCTACGAGCAGTACTTC. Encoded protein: CASSTQQGSYEQYF.

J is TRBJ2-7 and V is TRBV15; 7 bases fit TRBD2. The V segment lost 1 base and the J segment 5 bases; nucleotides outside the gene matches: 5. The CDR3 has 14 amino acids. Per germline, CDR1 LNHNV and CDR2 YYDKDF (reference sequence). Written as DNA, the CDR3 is TGTGCCACCAGCAGAGGACTAGCTGGGGACGAGCAGTACTTC. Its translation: CATSRGLAGDEQYF.

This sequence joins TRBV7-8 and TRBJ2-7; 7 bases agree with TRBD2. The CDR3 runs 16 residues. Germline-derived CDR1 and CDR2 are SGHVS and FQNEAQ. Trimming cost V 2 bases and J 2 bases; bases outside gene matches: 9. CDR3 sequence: CASSLSSSGVPYEQYF. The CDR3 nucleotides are TGTGCCAGCAGCTTAAGTTCTAGCGGTGTACCCTACGAGCAGTACTTC.

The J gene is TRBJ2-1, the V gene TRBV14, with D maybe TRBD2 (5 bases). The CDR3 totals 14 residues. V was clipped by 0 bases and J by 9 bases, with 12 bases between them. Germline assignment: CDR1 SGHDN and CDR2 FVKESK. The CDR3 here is CASSQEPASSEQFF. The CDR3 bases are TGTGCCAGCAGCCAAGAGCCGGCTAGCAGTGAGCAGTTCTTC.

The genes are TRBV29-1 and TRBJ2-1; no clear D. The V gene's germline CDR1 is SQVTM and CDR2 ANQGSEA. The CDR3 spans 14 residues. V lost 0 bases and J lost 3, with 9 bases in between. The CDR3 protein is CSVEDLPGYNEQFF. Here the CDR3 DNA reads TGCAGCGTTGAAGATCTTCCGGGCTACAATGAGCAGTTCTTC.

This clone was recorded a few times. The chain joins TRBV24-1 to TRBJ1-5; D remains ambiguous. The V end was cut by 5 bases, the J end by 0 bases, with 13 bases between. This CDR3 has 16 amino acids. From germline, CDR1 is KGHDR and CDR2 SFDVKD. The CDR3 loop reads CATSGSGVYSNQPQHF. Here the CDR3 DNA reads TGTGCCACCAGTGGTTCAGGCGTATATAGCAATCAGCCCCAGCATTTT.

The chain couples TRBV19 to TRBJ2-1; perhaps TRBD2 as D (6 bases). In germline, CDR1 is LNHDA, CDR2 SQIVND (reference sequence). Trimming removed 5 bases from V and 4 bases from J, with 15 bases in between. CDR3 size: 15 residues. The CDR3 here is CASSLSAGFYNEQFF. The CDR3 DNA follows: TGTGCCAGTAGTCTTTCAGCGGGTTTTTACAATGAGCAGTTCTTC. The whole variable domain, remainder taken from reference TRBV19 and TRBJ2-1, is DGGITQSPKYLFRKEGQNVTLSCEQNLNHDAMYWYRQDPGQGLRLIYYSQIVNDFQKGDIAEGYSVSREKKESFPLTVTSAQKNPTAFYLCASSLSAGFYNEQFFGPGTRLTVL.

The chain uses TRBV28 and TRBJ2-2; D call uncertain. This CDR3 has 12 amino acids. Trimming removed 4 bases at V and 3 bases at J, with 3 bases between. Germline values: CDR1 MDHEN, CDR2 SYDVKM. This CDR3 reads CASSSYTGELFF. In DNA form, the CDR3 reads TGTGCCAGCAGTTCATACACCGGGGAGCTGTTTTTT.

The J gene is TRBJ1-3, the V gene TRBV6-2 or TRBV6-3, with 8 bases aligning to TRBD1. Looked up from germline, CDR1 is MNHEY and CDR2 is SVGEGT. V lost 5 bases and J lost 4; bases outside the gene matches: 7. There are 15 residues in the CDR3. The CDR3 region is CASSLDRAIGNTIYF. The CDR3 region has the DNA TGTGCCAGCAGTCTGGACAGGGCCATCGGAAACACCATATATTTT.

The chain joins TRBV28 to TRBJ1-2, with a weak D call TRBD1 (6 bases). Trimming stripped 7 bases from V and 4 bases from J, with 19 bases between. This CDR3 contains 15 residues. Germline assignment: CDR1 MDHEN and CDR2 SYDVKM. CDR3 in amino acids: CASTVSGGHLYGYTF. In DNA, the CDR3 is TGTGCCAGCACCGTATCGGGGGGCCACCTCTATGGCTACACCTTC.

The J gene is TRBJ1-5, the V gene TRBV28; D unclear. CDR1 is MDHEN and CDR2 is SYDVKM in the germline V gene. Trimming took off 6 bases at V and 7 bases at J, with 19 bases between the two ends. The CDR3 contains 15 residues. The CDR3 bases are TGTGCCAGCAGCCGTTGGTCTCCTAGAAGGCAGCCCCAGCATTTT. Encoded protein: CASSRWSPRRQPQHF.

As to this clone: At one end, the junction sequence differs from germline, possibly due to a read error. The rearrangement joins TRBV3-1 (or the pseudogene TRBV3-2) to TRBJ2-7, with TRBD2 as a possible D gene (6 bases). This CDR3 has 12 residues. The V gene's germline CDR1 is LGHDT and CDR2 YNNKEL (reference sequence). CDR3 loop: CATSPMGGEQYF. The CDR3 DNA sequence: TGTGCCACCAGCCCGATGGGGGGCGAGCAGTACTTC.